This T cell receptor (beta chain) was retrieved from a study of T cell responses to AZD1222 COVID-19 vaccine. Remarks on this clone: The antigen remains unidentified.

Points from the study as a whole: Researchers report vaccine-associated CD4 TCRs spanning spike, with dominance at 160-218 and 743-854.

Measured with immunoSEQ multiplex PCR; TCRdb has only the in-frame clones, and not every one. The sample contains about 260,000 clones, 93% of which appear only once. Trimming removed 0 bases from V and 3 bases from J, with 8 bases in between. Germline lookup yields CDR1 SGHTA and CDR2 FQGNSA. CDR3 length: 15 amino acids. This receptor was identified in an adult in good health. The rearrangement joins TRBV7-2 to TRBJ2-2; D not resolved. This specimen was peripheral blood, taken on day 0 of AZD1222 vaccination. CDR3 in DNA: TGTGCCAGCAGCTTAGCGCCTACAGACACCGGGGAGCTGTTTTTT. It yields the protein CASSLAPTDTGELFF.